The 27 T cell receptor beta chains listed next were all sequenced from one sample in a study of neurological immune-mediated disorders. TCRdb passed the 5' RACE reads through MiXCR, listing each CDR3 protein once. The repertoire consists of tens of thousands of distinct CDR3 sequences, with 11% to 15% occurring once and the leading ten covering 6.5% to 8%. Sequenced input: PBMCs. The source of these receptors is a woman aged 45-60 years in good health.

This clonotype was recorded many times. The genes are TRBV9 and TRBJ2-7; 15 nucleotides line up with TRBD2. This CDR3 contains 18 residues. The junction had 7 bases not matched to a gene; V was cut back by 0 bases and J by 3 bases. The germline V gene encodes CDR1 SGDLS and CDR2 YYNGEE. In DNA, the CDR3 is TGTGCCAGCAGCGTAGGGACTAGCGGGAGGGAATTGGTCTACGAGCAGTACTTC. As protein: CASSVGTSGRELVYEQYF.

This clonotype came up many times. This rearrangement joins TRBV5-1 to TRBJ1-2, with a weak D call TRBD1 (5 bases). Deletions cut 5 bases from V and 2 bases from J, with 19 bases between. The CDR3 loop spans 16 amino acids. Germline V gene data show CDR1 as SGHRS and CDR2 as YFSETQ. The CDR3 sequence is CASRKSGTEINYGYTF. The CDR3 DNA reads as TGCGCCAGCAGAAAATCCGGGACGGAAATAAACTATGGCTACACCTTC.

This clonotype was counted a few times. The chain uses TRBV7-9 and TRBJ1-1; D not certain. This CDR3 has 13 residues. The germline V gene encodes CDR1 SEHNR and CDR2 FQNEAQ (reference sequence). Trimming cost V 5 bases and J 1 base, with 8 bases left between them. The CDR3 sequence: CASSAPPNTEAFF. The CDR3 DNA reads as TGTGCCAGCAGCGCGCCTCCGAACACTGAAGCTTTCTTT.

This clonotype was counted between two and nine times. The rearrangement uses TRBV12-3 or TRBV12-4 and TRBJ2-3, with 9 bases aligning to TRBD2. This CDR3 is built from 17 residues. V was clipped by 5 bases and J by 4 bases; unmatched bases: 13. CDR3: CASSIHLAGPVADTQYF. CDR3 DNA sequence: TGTGCCAGCAGTATACATCTAGCGGGGCCGGTCGCAGATACGCAGTATTTT.

The rearrangement joins TRBV19 to TRBJ2-1; D is perhaps TRBD2 (6 bases). The CDR3 consists of 15 residues. The V end lost 8 bases, the J end lost 4 bases, and 18 bases lay between the germline ends. Looked up from germline, CDR1 is LNHDA and CDR2 is SQIVND (reference sequence). The CDR3 region has the DNA TGTGCCAGTCGTAAGTTGCAGAGCGGGTACAATGAGCAGTTCTTC. Translated, it gives CASRKLQSGYNEQFF.

V and J are TRBV18 and TRBJ1-3, with no clear D. Trimming took 3 bases from V and 0 from J, leaving 15 bases between them. This CDR3 has 17 amino acids. Per germline, CDR1 KGHSH and CDR2 LQKENI. In DNA, the CDR3 is TGTGCCAGCTCACCGGGCATCGGGGAATACTCTGGAAACACCATATATTTT. This sequence encodes CASSPGIGEYSGNTIYF.

In this sample, this clonotype turned up once. This may be a read error: a much more frequent sequence differs by one nucleotide. The gene calls are TRBV14 and TRBJ1-5; 9 nucleotides line up with TRBD1. The CDR3 has 15 amino acids. Germline-derived CDR1 and CDR2 are SGHDN and FVKESK. CDR3 bases: TGTGACAGCAGCCCCGGGACAGGGTTCAATCAGCCCCAGCATTTT. It codes for CDSSPGTGFNQPQHF.

This clonotype was observed many times. This chain links TRBV27 with TRBJ1-2; D is undetermined. Between the trimmed V and J ends, which lost 6 bases and 8 bases, there was a span of 10 bases. The CDR3 is 11 residues long. CDR1 is MNHEY and CDR2 is SMNVEV in the germline V gene (reference sequence). CDR3 residues: CASRSLGGYTF. CDR3 coding DNA: TGTGCCAGCAGAAGCCTGGGAGGCTACACCTTC.

This clonotype was counted ten times or more. The chain uses TRBV28 and TRBJ1-2; 9 nucleotides agree with TRBD1. CDR3 length: 16 amino acids. Unmatched junction bases numbered 8, after V lost 2 bases and J lost 4 bases. The V gene's germline CDR1 is MDHEN and CDR2 SYDVKM. The CDR3 coding sequence is TGTGCCAGCAGTTTAGCCCCCATGGACAGGGGCTATGGCTACACCTTC. It specifies CASSLAPMDRGYGYTF.

This clonotype was seen many times. J is TRBJ1-1 and V is TRBV5-4, with 7 bases aligning to TRBD1. Germline CDR1 reads SGHNT; CDR2 reads YYREEE (reference sequence). Unmatched junction bases numbered 4, after V lost 0 bases and J lost 5 bases. The CDR3 runs to 14 residues. CDR3 DNA: TGTGCCAGCAGCTTGGAGCAGGGGGGAACTGAAGCTTTCTTT. It codes for CASSLEQGGTEAFF.

V usage is TRBV12-3 or TRBV12-4 and J usage is TRBJ1-6; the D gene is possibly TRBD1 (5 bases). This CDR3 spans 15 amino acids. V gave up 2 bases and J gave up 6 bases, with 11 bases separating them. In nucleotides, the CDR3 is TGTGCCAGCAGTTTATTGGGGGGAGGTAATTCACCCCTCCACTTT. Protein sequence: CASSLLGGGNSPLHF.

In its sample, this clonotype was seen many times. The CDR3 sequence: CSVAGGEGQYF. Here the CDR3 DNA reads TGCAGCGTTGCAGGGGGGGAAGGCCAGTACTTC. The chain carries TRBV29-1 and TRBJ2-7; D possibly uses TRBD1 or TRBD2 (7 bases each). Per germline, CDR1 SQVTM and CDR2 ANQGSEA. The V and J ends lost 4 bases and 10 bases respectively, with 14 bases between them. CDR3 length: 11 residues.

This clonotype was detected many times. The rearrangement joins TRBV2 to TRBJ2-1, with D possibly matching TRBD1 (6 bases). The CDR3 length is 13 residues. Germline V gene data show CDR1 as SNHLY and CDR2 as FYNNEI. Trimming removed 4 bases from V and 4 bases from J, with 8 bases in between. The CDR3 protein is CASSGTAYNEQFF. In DNA form, the CDR3 reads TGTGCCAGCAGTGGGACAGCATACAATGAGCAGTTCTTC.

The sample holds one count of this clonotype. The chain joins TRBV5-4 to TRBJ2-5, with a weak D call TRBD2 (6 bases). Germline V gives CDR1 SGHNT, CDR2 YYREEE (reference sequence). The CDR3 is made up of 13 amino acids. V lost 4 bases, J lost 5 bases, and 12 bases lay in between. The CDR3 loop is CASSQNAGETQYF. CDR3 DNA sequence: TGTGCCAGCAGCCAAAACGCGGGGGAGACCCAGTACTTC.

The CDR3 is CASSLVTSGGARETQYF. Here the CDR3 DNA reads TGTGCCAGCAGCTTAGTTACTAGCGGGGGGGCACGGGAGACCCAGTACTTC. V usage is TRBV7-2 and J usage is TRBJ2-5, with TRBD2 matching over 13 bases. The CDR3 has 17 amino acids. Germline V gives CDR1 SGHTA, CDR2 FQGNSA. Germline trimming cut 1 base from V and 5 bases from J; bases unmatched to any gene: 7.

This clonotype has ten or more counts. The rearrangement uses TRBV21-1 and TRBJ1-3; the table's TRBD1 call for D was not verified on the DNA. TRBV21-1 is a documented pseudogene. CDR3 length: 21 amino acids. As DNA, the CDR3 is TGTGCCAGCAGCAAAGAAGGAGAGGGGGTGACAGGCCGGAGCTCTGGAAACACCATATATTTT. Translating gives CASSKEGEGVTGRSSGNTIYF.

This clonotype was seen repeatedly, ten times or more. J is TRBJ2-3 and V is TRBV5-1; D gene ambiguous. Germline assignment: CDR1 SGHRS and CDR2 YFSETQ. CDR3 length: 13 amino acids. V lost 0 bases to trimming and J lost 6 bases, with 8 bases between them. The CDR3 sequence is CASSLVGSDTQYF. The CDR3 nucleotides are TGCGCCAGCAGCTTGGTAGGGTCGGATACGCAGTATTTT.

V usage is TRBV7-9 and J usage is TRBJ2-7; 8 bases align to TRBD1. Germline CDR1 is SEHNR and CDR2 is FQNEAQ (reference sequence). V lost 5 bases, J lost 0 bases, and 3 bases stayed unmatched. CDR3 length equals 14 residues. The chain's CDR3 is CASSPGGRSYEQYF. As DNA, the CDR3 is TGTGCCAGCAGCCCAGGGGGCCGCTCCTACGAGCAGTACTTC.

The table lists this clonotype with many counts. V and J are TRBV20-1 and TRBJ2-3; 9 nucleotides agree with TRBD2. Germline V gene data show CDR1 as DFQATT and CDR2 as SNEGSKA (reference sequence). This CDR3 comprises 19 residues. Unmatched junction bases numbered 19, after V lost 3 bases and J lost 3 bases. The CDR3 coding sequence is TGCAGTGCTAGGGAAGCTACCCGGCGGCTAGCGGGGAGAACAGATACGCAGTATTTT. Translating gives CSAREATRRLAGRTDTQYF.

This clonotype appeared many times. In nucleotides, the CDR3 is TGTGCCACCAGCAGACCCCAACGCGGCACTCGCACAGATACGCAGTATTTT. Protein: CATSRPQRGTRTDTQYF. The rearrangement uses TRBV15 and TRBJ2-3; no firm D call. Between the trimmed V and J ends, which lost 2 bases and 1 base, there was a span of 16 bases. CDR3 length: 17 amino acids. The V gene's germline CDR1 is LNHNV and CDR2 YYDKDF (reference sequence).

Worth noting for this clonotype: A single base separates this from a much larger clone, so it may be a read error. The chain carries TRBV20-1 and TRBJ2-5; the match to TRBD2 covers 7 bases. CDR1 and CDR2 from the germline V gene are DFQATT and SNEGSKA (reference sequence). The V segment lost 1 base and the J segment 2 bases; nucleotides outside the gene matches: 7. The CDR3 spans 15 residues. CDR3 loop: CSARGGLGGQETQYF. CDR3 nucleotide sequence: TGCAGTGCTAGAGGGGGACTGGGAGGGCAAGAGACCCAGTACTTC.

There are many counts of this clonotype. V usage is TRBV7-9 and J usage is TRBJ2-2, with 9 bases matching TRBD2. This CDR3 is built from 15 residues. Germline trimming cut 3 bases from V and 4 bases from J; bases unmatched to any gene: 3. From germline, CDR1 is SEHNR and CDR2 FQNEAQ (reference sequence). The CDR3 is CASSFETSGTGELFF. The CDR3 DNA reads as TGTGCCAGCAGCTTCGAGACTAGCGGCACCGGGGAGCTGTTTTTT.

This clonotype has at least ten counts. CDR3 DNA sequence: TGTGCCAGCAGTTTAGGGGGGATTAGAATGAATGGCTACACCTTC. Encoded protein: CASSLGGIRMNGYTF. This sequence joins TRBV28 and TRBJ1-2; D is possibly TRBD1 (5 bases). This CDR3 has 15 residues. CDR1 is MDHEN, CDR2 SYDVKM, per germline. V shed 2 bases and J shed 6 bases, with 16 bases lying between them.

This clonotype was counted many times. The rearrangement joins TRBV20-1 to TRBJ1-1, with 8 positions matching TRBD1. The trim removed 0 bases at V and 1 base at J, leaving 1 base unmatched. CDR3 size: 14 residues. The germline V gene has CDR1 DFQATT and CDR2 SNEGSKA (reference sequence). In DNA, the CDR3 is TGCAGTGCTAGAGAAGGGACAGGGAACACTGAAGCTTTCTTT. It specifies CSAREGTGNTEAFF.

This clonotype was observed many times. The chain's CDR3 is CASTAGTSTDTQYF. The DNA for the CDR3 is TGTGCCAGCACCGCGGGTACTAGCACAGATACGCAGTATTTT. V usage is TRBV7-9 and J usage is TRBJ2-3; D might be TRBD2 (5 bases). V lost 7 bases, J lost 0 bases, and 11 bases lay in between. The CDR3 is 14 residues long. Germline assignment: CDR1 SEHNR and CDR2 FQNEAQ (reference sequence).

This chain uses TRBV10-3 with TRBJ1-2, with 10 positions matching TRBD1. This CDR3 is 13 amino acids long. Unmatched junction bases numbered 5, after V lost 7 bases and J lost 6 bases. Germline loops: CDR1 ENHRY, CDR2 SYGVKD. The DNA for the CDR3 is TGTGCCATCATCCAGACAGGGGGCGATGGCTACACCTTC. Amino acids: CAIIQTGGDGYTF.

By share, this clonotype ranks as medium-sized. J is TRBJ2-7 and V is TRBV20-1, with D unresolved. V was pared by 4 bases and J by 2 bases, with 15 bases between. The CDR3 is 14 residues long. Germline lookup yields CDR1 DFQATT and CDR2 SNEGSKA (reference sequence). The CDR3 sequence: CSAKVASSAYEQYF. Written as DNA, the CDR3 is TGCAGTGCTAAGGTTGCCAGTTCGGCCTACGAGCAGTACTTC.